This T cell receptor beta chain comes out of a study of CXCR3-negative and CXCR3-positive naive CD8 T cells. Study information: Across all libraries, TRB reads numbered roughly 140 million, with about 1.5 +/- 0.3 million in each library. Findings of the study overall: Fresh PBMCs went into most assays, and CXCR3 expression partly declined after cryopreservation. Memory CD8+ cells showed much lower diversity, while both naive subsets were comparably high. Memory cells showed distinct TRBV-TRBJ patterns, while the two naive subsets matched.

It was by 5' RACE with UMI labels that the TRB cDNA libraries were prepared. TCRdb reprocessed the 5' RACE reads, with one entry per CDR3 protein and no DNA. This table lists around 47,000 distinct CDR3 sequences. Regarding this clonotype: Its antigen is unidentified.

Germline V gene data show CDR1 as LGHDT and CDR2 as YNNKEL (reference sequence). The CDR3 spans 19 residues. The sample comprised memory CD8+ T cells from blood. This clonotype originated in a human donor in good health. Some clones in this sample may be carry-over from other donors' samples. This chain connects TRBV3-1 to TRBJ2-2; absent DNA, TCRdb's TRBD2 call cannot be checked. CDR3 sequence reads: CASSQMASGRFANTGELFF.